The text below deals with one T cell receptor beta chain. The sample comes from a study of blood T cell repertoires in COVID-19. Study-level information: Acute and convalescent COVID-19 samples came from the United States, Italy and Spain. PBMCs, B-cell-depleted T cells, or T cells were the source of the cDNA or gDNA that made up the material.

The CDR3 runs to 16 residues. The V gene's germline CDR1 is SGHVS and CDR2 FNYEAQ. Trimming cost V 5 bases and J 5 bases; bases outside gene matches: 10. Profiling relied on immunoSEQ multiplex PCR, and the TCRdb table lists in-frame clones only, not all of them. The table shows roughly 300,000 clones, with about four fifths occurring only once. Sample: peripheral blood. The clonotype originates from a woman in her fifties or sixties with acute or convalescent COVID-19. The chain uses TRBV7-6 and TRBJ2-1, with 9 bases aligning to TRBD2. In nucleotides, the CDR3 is TGTGCCAGCAGCGCCCCTCTAGCGGGGCCGAACAATGAGCAGTTCTTC. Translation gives CASSAPLAGPNNEQFF.